One sample yielded the 32 T cell receptor beta chains listed below, sequenced in a study of cytomegalovirus exposure and HLA in healthy donors. The PCR ran on 60 Vbeta and 13 Jbeta primers. The assay was immunoSEQ multiplex PCR, and TCRdb's table has in-frame clones only and misses some. The sample yields under 300,000 clones, 80% to 90% seen once. Sequenced material: PBMCs. The receptor set was obtained from a middle-aged woman in good health and CMV-seropositive.

This clone showed up just a few times. The rearrangement links TRBV4-3 to TRBJ1-2, with D perhaps TRBD1 (5 bases). V lost 1 base to trimming and J lost 2 bases, with 17 bases between them. This CDR3 spans 17 amino acids. Germline V gene lookup returns CDR1 LGHNA and CDR2 YSLEER. As DNA, the CDR3 is TGCGCCAGCAGCCAAGGGGGCAACCGACCCGAAAACTATGGCTACACCTTC. It codes for CASSQGGNRPENYGYTF.

The genes are TRBV5-6 and TRBJ2-7; TRBD2 agrees at 14 bases. Germline V gives CDR1 SGHDT, CDR2 YYEEEE. The CDR3 has 18 residues. With V trimmed by 2 bases and J by 5 bases, 12 bases remained unmatched. CDR3 sequence reads: CASSFMPRTSGRSHEQYF. DNA for the CDR3: TGTGCCAGCAGCTTTATGCCCCGGACTAGCGGGAGGTCACACGAGCAGTACTTC.

The J gene is TRBJ2-1, the V gene TRBV29-1, with 10 bases lining up with TRBD2. The germline CDR1 and CDR2 sequences are SQVTM and ANQGSEA. The J segment lost 7 bases and the V segment lost 4 bases, leaving 4 bases of the junction unmatched. CDR3 length: 13 amino acids. The chain's CDR3 is CSVGASGRNEQFF. The CDR3 coding sequence is TGCAGCGTTGGGGCTAGCGGGAGAAATGAGCAGTTCTTC.

V and J are TRBV5-8 and TRBJ1-2; a weak D match, TRBD1 (6 bases). The germline V and J ends were trimmed by 0 bases and 2 bases, with 14 bases remaining between them. Germline loops: CDR1 SGHTS, CDR2 YDEGEE. The CDR3 has 16 residues. CDR3 region: CASSLGTVTSNYGYTF. DNA of the CDR3: TGTGCCAGCAGCTTGGGGACAGTTACCTCGAACTATGGCTACACCTTC.

The chain is built from TRBV30 and TRBJ2-7, with a weak D call TRBD2 (5 bases). This CDR3 has 14 amino acids. The V gene's germline CDR1 is GTSNPN and CDR2 SVGIG (reference sequence). Between the trimmed V and J ends, which lost 0 bases and 4 bases, there was a span of 13 bases. CDR3 DNA: TGTGCCTGGAGTGTTGGGATTAGCGTATACGAGCAGTACTTC. It encodes CAWSVGISVYEQYF.

The chain couples TRBV5-4 to TRBJ1-1; D call uncertain. Germline CDR1 reads SGHNT; CDR2 reads YYREEE (reference sequence). This CDR3 has 12 amino acids. The V end lost 0 bases, the J end lost 11 bases, and 11 bases lay between the germline ends. The CDR3 DNA reads TGTGCCAGCAGCTTGGACCGAGTTTCGGCTTTCTTT. Amino acids: CASSLDRVSAFF.

The V and J genes are TRBV7-2 and TRBJ1-1; D unresolved. CDR3 length: 12 amino acids. The germline CDR1 and CDR2 sequences are SGHTA and FQGNSA. Trimming stripped 5 bases from V and 1 base from J, with 5 bases between. DNA for the CDR3: TGTGCCAGCAGCGTCGGGAACACTGAAGCTTTCTTT. Protein: CASSVGNTEAFF.

The chain is built from TRBV7-9 and TRBJ1-6; tentative D call: TRBD1 (5 bases). Trimming shortened V by 5 bases and J by 12 bases, and 11 bases separated the two germline ends. CDR3 size: 12 residues. Looked up from germline, CDR1 is SEHNR and CDR2 is FQNEAQ (reference sequence). CDR3 protein: CASSQVGGPLHF. As DNA, the CDR3 is TGTGCCAGCAGCCAAGTGGGGGGACCCCTCCACTTT.

V and J are TRBV5-1 and TRBJ2-7; a possible D gene is TRBD1 (5 bases). The ends were cut back, 5 bases at V and 0 bases at J, with 9 bases in the middle. This CDR3 is built from 13 residues. Germline CDR1 SGHRS, CDR2 YFSETQ. This CDR3 is CASRDTNSYEQYF. The CDR3 nucleotides read TGCGCCAGCAGGGACACCAACTCCTACGAGCAGTACTTC. The whole variable domain, filled in from reference TRBV5-1 and TRBJ2-7, reads KAGVTQTPRYLIKTRGQQVTLSCSPISGHRSVSWYQQTPGQGLQFLFEYFSETQRNKGNFPGRFSGRQFSNSRSEMNVSTLELGDSALYLCASRDTNSYEQYFGPGTRLTVT.

J is TRBJ1-2 and V is TRBV14, with 9 bases that match TRBD1. The CDR3 totals 14 residues. The V and J ends lost 4 bases and 3 bases, in that order; junction bases with no gene match: 3. The V gene's germline CDR1 is SGHDN and CDR2 FVKESK. The CDR3 DNA sequence: TGTGCCAGCAGCCGGACAGGGGTTGACTATGGCTACACCTTC. It is translated as CASSRTGVDYGYTF.

The chain couples TRBV9 to TRBJ1-2; 8 bases match TRBD1. The CDR3 spans 14 residues. The germline CDR1 and CDR2 sequences are SGDLS and YYNGEE. With V trimmed by 0 bases and J by 4 bases, 2 bases remained unmatched. CDR3 sequence reads: CASSVGQGFYGYTF. CDR3 DNA sequence: TGTGCCAGCAGCGTAGGACAGGGGTTCTATGGCTACACCTTC. Full variable domain (outside the CDR3, taken from reference TRBV9 and TRBJ1-2): DSGVTQTPKHLITATGQRVTLRCSPRSGDLSVYWYQQSLDQGLQFLIQYYNGEERAKGNILERFSAQQFPDLHSELNLSSLELGDSALYFCASSVGQGFYGYTFGSGTRLTVV.

The rearrangement joins TRBV19 to TRBJ2-4; a possible D gene is TRBD2 (5 bases). CDR1 and CDR2 from the germline V gene are LNHDA and SQIVND (reference sequence). V was clipped by 5 bases and J by 6 bases, with 20 bases between them. The CDR3 runs to 16 residues. The chain's CDR3 is CASSPRALTPGNIQYF. The DNA for the CDR3 is TGTGCCAGTAGTCCGCGGGCCCTGACCCCGGGAAACATTCAGTACTTC.

The chain links TRBV14 to TRBJ2-3, with 8 bases lining up with TRBD2. The J segment lost 2 bases and the V segment lost 2 bases, leaving 12 bases of the junction unmatched. CDR3 length: 18 residues. Germline CDR1 reads SGHDN; CDR2 reads FVKESK. CDR3 region: CASSQTPGGTRPTDTQYF. The DNA of the CDR3 is TGTGCCAGCAGCCAAACCCCAGGTGGGACTAGGCCCACAGATACGCAGTATTTT. Full variable domain (missing parts from reference TRBV14 and TRBJ2-3): EAGVTQFPSHSVIEKGQTVTLRCDPISGHDNLYWYRRVMGKEIKFLLHFVKESKQDESGMPNNRFLAERTGGTYSTLKVQPAELEDSGVYFCASSQTPGGTRPTDTQYFGPGTRLTVL.

The chain employs TRBV29-1 and TRBJ1-5; 8 bases fit TRBD1. Unmatched junction bases numbered 13, after V lost 7 bases and J lost 5 bases. The CDR3 spans 15 residues. CDR1 and CDR2 (germline): SQVTM, ANQGSEA. The CDR3 region has the DNA TGCAGCGCAAAAGTACAGGGGGGAAGAGATCAGCCCCAGCATTTT. Its translation is CSAKVQGGRDQPQHF.

The chain links TRBV7-9 to TRBJ1-1; D gene unclear. The V gene lost 5 bases and the J gene lost 8 bases, with 12 bases spanning the gap. Per the germline V gene, CDR1 is SEHNR and CDR2 is FQNEAQ (reference sequence). CDR3 length: 12 amino acids. CDR3 in DNA: TGTGCCAGCAGCCCGCGACTGGAGGAAGCTTTCTTT. Its protein is CASSPRLEEAFF.

The count of this clone is one. For the CDR3, the DNA is TGTGCCAGCTCAAGACAGGGAAGCACCGGGGAGCTGTTTTTT. As protein: CASSRQGSTGELFF. The rearrangement uses TRBV18 and TRBJ2-2; 7 bases align to TRBD1. CDR3 size: 14 residues. Trimming cost V 5 bases and J 4 bases; bases outside gene matches: 4. From germline, CDR1 is KGHSH and CDR2 LQKENI.

The V and J genes are TRBV7-2 and TRBJ2-3; 9 bases match TRBD2. The CDR3 has 16 amino acids. The germline V gene has CDR1 SGHTA and CDR2 FQGNSA. With V trimmed by 4 bases and J by 2 bases, 7 bases remained unmatched. Here the CDR3 reads CASSSRSGSNTDTQYF. The CDR3 coding sequence is TGTGCCAGCAGCTCTCGTAGCGGGAGCAACACAGATACGCAGTATTTT.

The V and J genes are TRBV2 and TRBJ2-1; 12 bases fit TRBD2. Unmatched junction bases numbered 9, after V lost 6 bases and J lost 9 bases. Looked up from germline, CDR1 is SNHLY and CDR2 is FYNNEI. The CDR3 length is 15 residues. The CDR3 DNA follows: TGTGCCAGCAGGTCGACTAGCGGGAGTCGCAGTGAGCAGTTCTTC. This encodes CASRSTSGSRSEQFF.

Only a few counts were recorded for this clone. This rearrangement joins TRBV10-2 to TRBJ2-1; TRBD2 agrees at 13 bases. The V segment lost 6 bases and the J segment 8 bases; nucleotides outside the gene matches: 4. The CDR3 length is 14 residues. Germline CDR1 and CDR2: WSHSY and SAAADI. In DNA form, the CDR3 reads TGCGCCAGCAGAGCCGGGACTAGCGGGGATGAGCAGTTCTTC. This gives the protein CASRAGTSGDEQFF.

The chain carries TRBV9 and TRBJ2-1; no clear D. Germline V gene lookup returns CDR1 SGDLS and CDR2 YYNGEE. The V gene lost 0 bases and the J gene lost 7 bases, with 11 bases spanning the gap. The CDR3 loop spans 14 amino acids. The CDR3 loop reads CASSVEVTRNEQFF. The CDR3 DNA follows: TGTGCCAGCAGCGTAGAGGTCACGAGGAATGAGCAGTTCTTC.

The rearrangement uses TRBV18 and TRBJ2-5; 7 nucleotides agree with TRBD2. The V and J ends lost 4 bases and 0 bases, in that order; junction bases with no gene match: 5. Germline CDR1 KGHSH, CDR2 LQKENI. The length of the CDR3 is 15 residues. In nucleotides, the CDR3 is TGTGCCAGCTCACTAGCGGGCAGGCACCAAGAGACCCAGTACTTC. It is translated as CASSLAGRHQETQYF.

A single count supports this clone. The chain joins TRBV2 to TRBJ2-7, with D maybe TRBD1 (6 bases). The CDR3 totals 15 residues. The germline CDR1 and CDR2 sequences are SNHLY and FYNNEI. Trimming removed 3 bases at V and 3 bases at J, with 15 bases between. In nucleotides, the CDR3 is TGTGCCAGCAGTGAGGTGGACAGCCTGATCTACGAGCAGTACTTC. Protein sequence: CASSEVDSLIYEQYF.

The chain carries TRBV25-1 and TRBJ1-1; D remains ambiguous. Trimming shortened V by 6 bases and J by 3 bases, and 14 bases separated the two germline ends. The CDR3 length is 14 residues. The germline gives CDR1 MGHDK, CDR2 SYGVNS. As DNA, the CDR3 is TGTGCCAGCAGACCCCCCGCAGGCTACACTGAAGCTTTCTTT. Translation: CASRPPAGYTEAFF.

This sequence joins TRBV13 and TRBJ2-5; 7 nucleotides align to TRBD1. V shed 1 base and J 5 bases; nucleotides not matched to a gene: 4. This CDR3 is built from 14 residues. The V gene's germline CDR1 is PRHDT and CDR2 FYEKMQ (reference sequence). The DNA of the CDR3 is TGTGCCAGCAGCTTAGCGCGACAGGGTGAGACCCAGTACTTC. This translates into CASSLARQGETQYF.

This clone was recorded only once. This chain links TRBV5-4 with TRBJ1-5, with 9 bases aligning to TRBD1. This CDR3 comprises 16 residues. Trimming took 4 bases from V and 5 from J; bases not matched to a gene: 10. Germline V gene data show CDR1 as SGHNT and CDR2 as YYREEE (reference sequence). The CDR3 DNA is TGTGCCAGCAGCGCCTGCCCTGACAGGGGGGATCAGCCCCAGCATTTT. Translation gives CASSACPDRGDQPQHF.

The rearrangement joins TRBV15 to TRBJ1-1, with TRBD1 as a possible D gene (5 bases). V shed 5 bases and J shed 2 bases, with 12 bases lying between them. Germline loops: CDR1 LNHNV, CDR2 YYDKDF (reference sequence). The CDR3 sequence is 14 residues long. The CDR3 region is CATSPRRENTEAFF. DNA of the CDR3: TGTGCCACCAGCCCGCGCAGGGAAAACACTGAAGCTTTCTTT.

This clone was seen a handful of times. The chain employs TRBV20-1 and TRBJ2-1, with D possibly matching TRBD1 (5 bases). The CDR3 has 11 residues. CDR1 and CDR2 (germline): DFQATT, SNEGSKA (reference sequence). Deletions cut 6 bases from V and 10 bases from J, with 13 bases between. The CDR3 loop reads CSANRGREQFF. The CDR3 coding sequence is TGCAGTGCCAATAGGGGTCGCGAGCAGTTCTTC.

The chain joins TRBV28 to TRBJ1-5; D may be TRBD1 (6 bases). CDR3 length: 15 amino acids. CDR1 is MDHEN and CDR2 is SYDVKM in the germline V gene. The V end was cut by 4 bases, the J end by 0 bases, with 10 bases between. The CDR3 spells CASSSGDYSNQPQHF. The CDR3 region has the DNA TGTGCCAGCAGTTCAGGGGACTATAGCAATCAGCCCCAGCATTTT.

The chain carries TRBV25-1 and TRBJ2-6; D gene ambiguous. The CDR3 runs to 14 residues. In germline, CDR1 is MGHDK, CDR2 SYGVNS. Deletions cut 5 bases from V and 0 bases from J, with 5 bases between. As DNA, the CDR3 is TGTGCCAGCAGTCCTAGCTCTGGGGCCAACGTCCTGACTTTC. It is translated as CASSPSSGANVLTF.

V and J are TRBV5-6 and TRBJ2-5; 7 bases line up with TRBD1. Germline values: CDR1 SGHDT, CDR2 YYEEEE. CDR3 size: 15 residues. Losses at the gene ends were 4 bases for V and 3 bases for J; bases not matched to a gene: 9. The CDR3 loop reads CASSPLGQGEETQYF. CDR3 bases: TGTGCCAGCAGCCCACTGGGGCAGGGGGAAGAGACCCAGTACTTC.

To note about this clone: An end of the junction does not agree with germline; a read error may underlie this. This chain uses TRBV7-9 with TRBJ2-3; no firm D call. Germline CDR1 reads SEHNR; CDR2 reads FQNEAQ (reference sequence). The CDR3 runs to 12 residues. The CDR3 sequence: CSSSSNPDTQYF. The CDR3, as DNA: TGTTCCAGCAGTAGTAACCCAGATACGCAGTATTTT.

This clone was found a few times. A junction boundary mismatches the germline segment, possibly from a read error. The chain links TRBV14 to TRBJ2-4, with 9 nucleotides matching TRBD1. The CDR3 has 12 amino acids. The germline V gene has CDR1 SGHDN and CDR2 FVKESK. The CDR3 loop is CASTSLNPDRGF. As DNA, the CDR3 is TGTGCCAGCACCTCTCTAAACCCGGACAGGGGTTTC.